This record looks at one TCR beta chain sequence and its context. What it binds is unknown. This record belongs to a study of CD4 T cells in relation to SARS-CoV-2 and coronaviruses. Germline CDR1 and CDR2: SEHNR and FQNEAQ (reference sequence). V shed 1 base and J shed 0 bases, with 7 bases lying between them. The CDR3 runs to 14 residues. The unexposed donors gave CD4+ T cells in about 2010-2019, prior to COVID-19. After about 10 days of culture, CD4+ T cells were isolated. The repertoire was sequenced with immunoSEQ multiplex PCR; TCRdb's copy has only in-frame clones and lacks some. The sample holds about 23,000 clones, roughly 82% seen once.

The chain recombines TRBV7-9 with TRBJ2-7; D remains ambiguous. Specimen: CD4+ T cells from PBMCs, cultured in vitro. The TCR comes from a human donor in good health. The CDR3 bases are TGTGCCAGCAGCTTAGACCGAAGCTCCTACGAGCAGTACTTC. This encodes CASSLDRSSYEQYF. Full variable domain (remainder filled in from reference TRBV7-9 and TRBJ2-7): DTGVSQNPRHKITKRGQNVTFRCDPISEHNRLYWYRQTLGQGPEFLTYFQNEAQLEKSRLLSDRFSAERPKGSFSTLEIQRTEQGDSAMYLCASSLDRSSYEQYFGPGTRLTVT.